This TCR beta chain was profiled in a study of CD8+ T cells in alopecia areata. The overall study: The investigators scored severity in treated patients by the percentage of affected scalp area.

Trimming removed 7 bases at V and 4 bases at J, with 11 bases between. CDR3 size: 13 residues. Germline CDR1 is SNHLY and CDR2 is FYNNEI. In each case, RNA was isolated and then reverse transcribed into cDNA as the sequencing template. Clones were read by immunoSEQ multiplex PCR, and TCRdb kept only the in-frame ones, dropping some. The sample holds approximately 200,000 clones, 40% to 55% seen once. Sample treatment: oral pan-JAK inhibitor, 5-10 mg twice daily. This clonotype was sampled from a human donor with alopecia areata. This sample comprised CD4+ T cells sorted from blood, obtained at approximately week 36, from a patient treated with tofacitinib. The rearrangement joins TRBV2 to TRBJ1-5; D possibly corresponds to TRBD1 (5 bases). CDR3 sequence (DNA): TGTGCCAGCAATGGGCAGGGTAATCAGCCCCAGCATTTT. Residues: CASNGQGNQPQHF.